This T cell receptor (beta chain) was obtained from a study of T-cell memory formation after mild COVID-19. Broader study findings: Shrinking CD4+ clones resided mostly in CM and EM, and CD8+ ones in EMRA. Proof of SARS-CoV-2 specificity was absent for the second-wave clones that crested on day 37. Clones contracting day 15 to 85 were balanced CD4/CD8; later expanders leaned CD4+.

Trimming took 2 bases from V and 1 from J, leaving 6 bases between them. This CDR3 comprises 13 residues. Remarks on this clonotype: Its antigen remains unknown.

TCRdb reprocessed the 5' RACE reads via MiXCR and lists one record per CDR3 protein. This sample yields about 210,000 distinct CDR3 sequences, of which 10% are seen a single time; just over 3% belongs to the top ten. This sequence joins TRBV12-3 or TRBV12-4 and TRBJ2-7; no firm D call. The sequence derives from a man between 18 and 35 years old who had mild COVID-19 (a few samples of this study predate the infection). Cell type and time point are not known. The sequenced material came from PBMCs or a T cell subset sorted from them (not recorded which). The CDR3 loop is CASSLHRSYEQYF. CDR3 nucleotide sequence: TGTGCCAGCAGTTTACATAGGTCCTACGAGCAGTACTTC.